The rows below give T cell receptor beta chains drawn from one sample of a study of blood T cell repertoires in COVID-19. TCRdb keeps only in-frame clones here, not all; method: immunoSEQ multiplex PCR. The data contain approximately 110,000 clones, more than 80% of them singletons. Sequenced: peripheral blood. These receptors were collected from a woman aged 60-75 years with COVID-19, enrolled during active disease. Both conserved end residues are part of each CDR3. Fields, in order: CDR3 length, V gene, D gene, J gene, CDR3 DNA, CDR3 protein. The D gene is left open where the match is weak.

len: 16; v_gene: TRBV5-1; d_gene: .; j_gene: TRBJ1-3; CDR3nt: TGCGCCAGCAGACTTCACGGACAGAGCTCTGGAAACACCATATATTTT; CDR3aa: CASRLHGQSSGNTIYF
len: 18; v_gene: TRBV7-6; d_gene: .; j_gene: TRBJ1-4; CDR3nt: TGTGCCAGCAGCTTAGCGGGATGGACAGACTTAACTAATGAAAAACTGTTTTTT; CDR3aa: CASSLAGWTDLTNEKLFF
len: 15; v_gene: TRBV7-9; d_gene: .; j_gene: TRBJ1-2; CDR3nt: TGTGCCAGCAGCTTAGAGGGGATGGTAGCCTATGGCTACACCTTC; CDR3aa: CASSLEGMVAYGYTF
len: 14; v_gene: TRBV14; d_gene: TRBD1; j_gene: TRBJ2-3; CDR3nt: TGTGCCAGCAGCCAAGACAGGGGGATAGATACGCAGTATTTT; CDR3aa: CASSQDRGIDTQYF
len: 14; v_gene: TRBV10-3; d_gene: .; j_gene: TRBJ1-2; CDR3nt: TGTGCCATCAGTGCGGGGGATGAGGACTATGGCTACACCTTC; CDR3aa: CAISAGDEDYGYTF
len: 13; v_gene: TRBV12-3/TRBV12-4; d_gene: .; j_gene: TRBJ1-2; CDR3nt: TGTGCCAGCAGTTTACAGGAATCCTATGGCTACACCTTC; CDR3aa: CASSLQESYGYTF
len: 16; v_gene: TRBV7-2; d_gene: TRBD1; j_gene: TRBJ1-2; CDR3nt: TGTGCCAGCCTGATATTGCGGGACAGGACAACCTATGGCTACACCTTC; CDR3aa: CASLILRDRTTYGYTF
len: 15; v_gene: TRBV7-9; d_gene: .; j_gene: TRBJ1-5; CDR3nt: TGTGCCAGCAGCTCGATGACAGGCGTGAATCAGCCCCAGCATTTT; CDR3aa: CASSSMTGVNQPQHF
len: 15; v_gene: TRBV7-2; d_gene: .; j_gene: TRBJ2-3; CDR3nt: TGTGCCAGCAGCTTAACCCGAGACAGTTTAAATACGCAGTATTTT; CDR3aa: CASSLTRDSLNTQYF
len: 15; v_gene: TRBV7-2; d_gene: .; j_gene: TRBJ1-2; CDR3nt: TGTGCCAGCAGCTTAGATTTCAGGGCTAACTATGGCTACACCTTC; CDR3aa: CASSLDFRANYGYTF
len: 16; v_gene: TRBV7-2; d_gene: TRBD1; j_gene: TRBJ2-2; CDR3nt: TGTGCCAGCAGCCGTAGACAGGGAATAAACACCGGGGAGCTGTTTTTT; CDR3aa: CASSRRQGINTGELFF
len: 17; v_gene: TRBV15; d_gene: .; j_gene: TRBJ2-5; CDR3nt: TGTGCCACCAGCAGAGCCTCGGGGTGGACAGCGGGGGAGACCCAGTACTTC; CDR3aa: CATSRASGWTAGETQYF
len: 16; v_gene: TRBV2; d_gene: .; j_gene: TRBJ1-2; CDR3nt: TGTGCCAGCAGTGGTCAAGCGGGGGCGCTGCCCTATGGCTACACCTTC; CDR3aa: CASSGQAGALPYGYTF